This is a list of T cell receptor beta chains from one sample in a study of shared T cell receptors in the human thymus. Measured with immunoSEQ multiplex PCR; TCRdb has only the in-frame clones, and not every one. The sample yields roughly 500,000 clones, more than 75% seen once. The sample also formed part of further work on human thymus T cells.

The sequencing input was thymocytes. Source of these receptors: a boy younger than two with a congenital heart defect. The CDR3 runs from the conserved cysteine through the conserved F or W. D genes are given only for firm matches. For some rows the clone size is stated as once, few or many, or as a class when expanded; others skip it.

- - TRBJ2-7 TRBV7-8 CASSFLVGDAVWEQYF TGTGCCAGCAGCTTTCTCGTGGGAGATGCCGTTTGGGAGCAGTACTTC
- TRBD1 TRBJ1-4 TRBV19 CASRGTGSEKLFF TGTGCCAGTAGGGGGACAGGGAGTGAAAAACTGTTTTTT
- TRBD2 TRBJ2-1 TRBV19 CASSISGGGGSGEQFF TGTGCCAGTAGTATTTCGGGGGGAGGCGGTTCAGGTGAGCAGTTCTTC
- - TRBJ1-1 TRBV15 CATSRDHKNTEAFF TGTGCCACCAGCAGAGATCACAAGAACACTGAAGCTTTCTTT
- - TRBJ2-7 TRBV21-1 CASSKAYLPSGRCHEQYF TGTGCCAGCAGCAAAGCCTACCTACCTAGCGGGAGATGCCACGAGCAGTACTTC
- - TRBJ2-2 TRBV9 CASSVGGTNTGELFF TGTGCCAGCAGCGTGGGGGGAACAAACACCGGGGAGCTGTTTTTT
- TRBD2 TRBJ2-5 TRBV10-2 CASRRQDGSLAEQETQYF TGCGCCAGCAGAAGGCAAGACGGATCACTAGCGGAACAAGAGACCCAGTACTTC
- - TRBJ1-1 TRBV6-5 CASSFGQSNTEAFF TGTGCCAGCAGTTTCGGACAGTCGAACACTGAAGCTTTCTTT
- - TRBJ2-7 TRBV11-3 CASSFREHEQYF TGTGCCAGCAGCTTTCGGGAACACGAGCAGTACTTC
- - TRBJ2-3 TRBV7-2 CASSLIRGRYTDTQYF TGTGCCAGCAGCTTAATTCGGGGGAGGTACACAGATACGCAGTATTTT
- TRBD1 TRBJ1-2 TRBV27 CASSPGQGSVGYTF TGTGCCAGCAGTCCAGGACAGGGCAGCGTGGGCTACACCTTC
- - TRBJ2-1 TRBV27 CASSLHGTRNNEQFF TGTGCCAGCAGTCTCCACGGGACAAGGAACAATGAGCAGTTCTTC
- - TRBJ2-5 TRBV27 CASSPYPPSAEETQYF TGTGCCAGCAGTCCTTACCCCCCTAGCGCCGAAGAGACCCAGTACTTC
- TRBD2 TRBJ2-1 TRBV30 CAWSVGGSGSSYNEQFF TGTGCCTGGAGTGTAGGCGGGAGTGGAAGCTCCTACAATGAGCAGTTCTTC
- - TRBJ2-7 TRBV4-3 CASSQVCGNEQYF TGCGCCAGCAGCCAAGTGTGCGGAAACGAGCAGTACTTC
few TRBD1 TRBJ1-2 TRBV4-3 CASSQESWAGGSNYGYTF TGCGCCAGCAGCCAAGAAAGTTGGGCAGGGGGCTCGAACTATGGCTACACCTTC
- - TRBJ1-2 TRBV12-5 CASGFNKTYGYTF TGTGCTAGTGGTTTTAACAAAACGTATGGCTACACCTTC
- - TRBJ2-5 TRBV2 CASSGSRGETQYF TGTGCCAGCAGCGGGAGTCGCGGAGAGACCCAGTACTTC
- TRBD1 TRBJ1-1 TRBV5-5 CASSLAGTGLNTEAFF TGTGCCAGCAGCTTAGCCGGGACAGGGTTAAACACTGAAGCTTTCTTT
few TRBD2 TRBJ2-2 TRBV11-2 CASSHHQREVGTGELFF TGTGCCAGCAGCCATCATCAGCGGGAGGTCGGCACCGGGGAGCTGTTTTTT
- - TRBJ1-2 TRBV28 CASSGDIHYGYTF TGTGCCAGCAGTGGGGACATCCACTATGGCTACACCTTC
- - TRBJ2-1 TRBV9 CASSVDGTQNVQNEQFF TGTGCCAGCAGCGTAGACGGGACTCAAAACGTCCAGAATGAGCAGTTCTTC
once - TRBJ2-7 TRBV2 CASRQRRQAPYEQYF TGTGCCAGCAGGCAACGACGACAGGCACCCTACGAGCAGTACTTC
- TRBD2 TRBJ2-1 TRBV7-2 CASSLGTRSYNEQFF TGTGCCAGCAGCTTAGGGACTAGGTCTTACAATGAGCAGTTCTTC
- TRBD2 TRBJ2-2 TRBV7-6 CASSFSSGMNTGELFF TGTGCCAGCAGCTTCTCTAGCGGGATGAACACCGGGGAGCTGTTTTTT
- TRBD2 TRBJ2-7 TRBV12-5 CASGLVPQGWASGSYEQYF TGTGCTAGTGGTTTGGTCCCCCAGGGTTGGGCTAGCGGGAGCTACGAGCAGTACTTC
once TRBD2 TRBJ2-7 TRBV6-6 CASRKKTSGSYEQYF TGTGCCAGCAGGAAAAAGACTAGCGGGAGTTACGAGCAGTACTTC
once TRBD2 TRBJ2-2 TRBV7-9 CATKGLANTGELFF TGTGCCACCAAGGGACTAGCTAACACCGGGGAGCTGTTTTTT
- - TRBJ2-7 TRBV11-2 CASGKSDFSYEQYF TGTGCCAGCGGGAAGTCGGACTTCTCCTACGAGCAGTACTTC
- TRBD1 TRBJ2-2 TRBV12-5 CASGSETGLLGELFF TGTGCTAGTGGTTCGGAGACAGGGCTCCTCGGGGAGCTGTTTTTT
- TRBD2 TRBJ2-3 TRBV4-3 CASSQGAGRIYTDTQYF TGCGCCAGCAGCCAAGGGGCCGGGAGGATCTACACAGATACGCAGTATTTT